A single TCR beta chain is shown here with its context. Its antigen is unidentified. Time point described: cycle 4 day 1 (C4D1), after less than 7 weeks of nivolumab. Relapses following autologous stem cell transplantation were seen in all patients, with brentuximab vedotin exposure varying. CD4+ T cells were purified from thawed PBMCs by negative selection. The CDR3 extends over 13 amino acids. The germline V gene encodes CDR1 LNHDA and CDR2 SQIVND (reference sequence). With 4 bases removed from V and 2 bases from J, the gap between germline ends came to 8 bases. Data came from immunoSEQ multiplex PCR; TCRdb stores just in-frame clones and leaves some out. The sample carries tens of thousands of clones, roughly 80% recorded once. This entry is derived from a study of PD-1 blockade in classical Hodgkin lymphoma. Study findings and constraints: Those patients who began receiving nivolumab less than 1 year after ASCT had lower diversity, and they were excluded. Significant TCR diversity gains by C4D1 occurred in CD4+ but not CD8+ cells. Similar baseline diversity was found in complete responders and newly diagnosed patients.

This sample comprised CD4+ T cells from blood, obtained before the fourth cycle of nivolumab. The clonotype comes from a human donor with classical Hodgkin lymphoma. The V gene is TRBV19, the J gene TRBJ1-2; D ambiguous. The CDR3 loop is CASSTPGNYGYTF. The CDR3 coding sequence is TGTGCCAGTAGTACCCCAGGAAACTATGGCTACACCTTC.